These 26 T cell receptor beta chains were all obtained from the same sample, sequenced in a study of T-cell reconstitution after alpha-beta-depleted transplantation in children. Unique molecular identifiers were incorporated during preparation of the TCRbeta library. From the PCR reads, TCRdb called clonotypes with MiXCR, one entry per CDR3 protein. This table has a few hundred thousand distinct CDR3 sequences, roughly 27% appearing once. Sequenced here: PBMCs, sampled before TCRalphabeta/CD19-depleted stem cell transplant. These receptors were taken from a boy under three years old with Wiskott-Aldrich syndrome, due to receive a stem cell transplant.

The rearrangement links TRBV20-1 to TRBJ2-1, with a weak D call TRBD2 (5 bases). CDR1 and CDR2 from the germline V gene are DFQATT and SNEGSKA (reference sequence). V dropped 5 bases and J dropped 10 bases, with 15 bases sitting between them. The CDR3 extends over 12 amino acids. The CDR3 bases are TGCAGTGCTCCCCCACCGGGGTGGGAGCAGTTCTTC. Translation: CSAPPPGWEQFF.

The chain has TRBV29-1 and TRBJ2-5; D gene unclear. Trimming took off 5 bases at V and 4 bases at J, with 11 bases between the two ends. Germline-derived CDR1 and CDR2 are SQVTM and ANQGSEA. This CDR3 has 12 residues. CDR3 DNA: TGCAGCGTTAGGGTACTGGGAGAGACCCAGTACTTC. It specifies CSVRVLGETQYF.

The chain joins TRBV20-1 to TRBJ2-1; D unresolved. V dropped 6 bases and J dropped 1 base, with 16 bases sitting between them. CDR1 and CDR2 from the germline V gene are DFQATT and SNEGSKA (reference sequence). This CDR3 contains 15 residues. CDR3 loop: CSAPLLSSSYNEQFF. Written as DNA, the CDR3 is TGCAGTGCACCGCTACTTAGCTCTTCCTACAATGAGCAGTTCTTC.

This clonotype has more than one count but fewer than ten. V usage is TRBV27 and J usage is TRBJ2-6, with D tentatively TRBD1 (5 bases). The V gene lost 7 bases and the J gene lost 2 bases, with 18 bases spanning the gap. This CDR3 region has 17 residues. Germline CDR1 MNHEY, CDR2 SMNVEV (reference sequence). The CDR3 nucleotides are TGTGCCAGCACAAGGGGCCAAGCAGCCCCTGGGGCCAACGTCCTGACTTTC. Translation: CASTRGQAAPGANVLTF.

The J gene is TRBJ2-5, the V gene TRBV12-3 or TRBV12-4, with TRBD2 as a possible D gene (5 bases). The CDR3 contains 14 residues. The ends were cut back, 7 bases at V and 1 base at J, with 13 bases in the middle. In DNA, the CDR3 is TGTGCCAGCAAGGGCGTAGGGAGCCAAGAGACCCAGTACTTC. Translation: CASKGVGSQETQYF.

This clonotype was recorded a few times. The V and J genes are TRBV5-1 and TRBJ2-5; the match to TRBD2 covers 9 bases. The CDR3 sequence is 14 residues long. Germline assignment: CDR1 SGHRS and CDR2 YFSETQ. After removal of 7 bases from V and 1 base from J, the junction contained 5 bases not matched to a gene. This chain's CDR3 is CASGPSGAQETQYF. DNA for the CDR3: TGCGCCAGCGGGCCTAGCGGGGCCCAAGAGACCCAGTACTTC.

This clonotype came up once. The J gene is TRBJ2-1, the V gene TRBV27, with 10 bases lining up with TRBD2. The ends lost 8 bases at V and 7 bases at J; junction bases unmatched: 8. The CDR3 sequence is 14 residues long. Per the germline V gene, CDR1 is MNHEY and CDR2 is SMNVEV (reference sequence). The CDR3: CASRQREGVNEQFF. DNA for the CDR3: TGTGCCAGCCGTCAGCGGGAGGGCGTGAATGAGCAGTTCTTC.

CDR3 sequence: CASSFIPLAGGIGELFF. The CDR3 DNA is TGTGCCAGCAGTTTTATCCCACTAGCGGGAGGGATCGGGGAGCTGTTTTTT. The chain combines TRBV12-3 or TRBV12-4 with TRBJ2-2; TRBD2 agrees at 13 bases. The ends lost 3 bases at V and 7 bases at J; junction bases unmatched: 8. The CDR3 is 17 residues long.

A few counts support this clonotype. This chain links TRBV15 with TRBJ2-1; D call uncertain. V lost 0 bases to trimming and J lost 6 bases, with 9 bases between them. The CDR3 covers 14 residues. Germline loops: CDR1 LNHNV, CDR2 YYDKDF (reference sequence). CDR3: CATSRDVAANEQFF. The CDR3 nucleotides are TGTGCCACCAGCAGAGATGTCGCGGCCAATGAGCAGTTCTTC.

This clonotype was recorded many times. V is TRBV5-1 and J is TRBJ2-7, with TRBD1 as a possible D gene (5 bases). V was cut by 0 bases and J by 2 bases, with 9 bases left in between. CDR3 length: 14 residues. Germline CDR1 is SGHRS and CDR2 is YFSETQ. The CDR3 is CASSLVQGTYEQYF. The CDR3 bases are TGCGCCAGCAGCTTGGTCCAGGGAACCTACGAGCAGTACTTC. Based on the CDR3 plus reference TRBV5-1 and TRBJ2-7, the full variable domain is KAGVTQTPRYLIKTRGQQVTLSCSPISGHRSVSWYQQTPGQGLQFLFEYFSETQRNKGNFPGRFSGRQFSNSRSEMNVSTLELGDSALYLCASSLVQGTYEQYFGPGTRLTVT.

The V gene is TRBV5-1, the J gene TRBJ2-7; D remains unclear. Trimming removed 0 bases at V and 3 bases at J, with 16 bases between. CDR3 length: 16 residues. Germline CDR1 and CDR2: SGHRS and YFSETQ. CDR3 sequence (DNA): TGCGCCAGCAGCTTGGGAGTAAATCCAAGGGTCTACGAGCAGTACTTC. Translating it yields CASSLGVNPRVYEQYF. Full variable domain (outside the CDR3, taken from reference TRBV5-1 and TRBJ2-7): KAGVTQTPRYLIKTRGQQVTLSCSPISGHRSVSWYQQTPGQGLQFLFEYFSETQRNKGNFPGRFSGRQFSNSRSEMNVSTLELGDSALYLCASSLGVNPRVYEQYFGPGTRLTVT.

V gene TRBV10-3 combines with J gene TRBJ2-5, with 8 bases lining up with TRBD1. The CDR3 loop spans 12 amino acids. V lost 11 bases to trimming and J lost 5 bases; unmatched junction nucleotides: 7. Germline V gene data show CDR1 as ENHRY and CDR2 as SYGVKD. The CDR3 loop is CAAGQGEETQYF. Written as DNA, the CDR3 is TGTGCCGCCGGACAGGGTGAGGAGACCCAGTACTTC.

The sample holds one count of this clonotype. The chain employs TRBV5-1 and TRBJ2-5; maybe TRBD1 (6 bases). Germline values: CDR1 SGHRS, CDR2 YFSETQ. CDR3 length: 14 residues. V lost 1 base and J 5 bases, leaving 12 bases between the germline ends. CDR3 DNA sequence: TGCGCCAGCAGCTTGACAGGGTCGTGGGAGACCCAGTACTTC. Translating it yields CASSLTGSWETQYF.

This clonotype was counted between two and nine times. The chain uses TRBV5-1 and TRBJ2-5, with D possibly matching TRBD1 (6 bases). Trimming shortened V by 1 base and J by 0 bases, and 10 bases separated the two germline ends. Germline loops: CDR1 SGHRS, CDR2 YFSETQ. CDR3 length: 15 residues. In nucleotides, the CDR3 is TGCGCCAGCAGCTTGATGTCAGGGGACCAAGAGACCCAGTACTTC. Protein sequence: CASSLMSGDQETQYF.

The rearrangement uses TRBV5-1 and TRBJ2-7; no clear D. CDR3 size: 15 residues. Germline V gene data show CDR1 as SGHRS and CDR2 as YFSETQ. V lost 5 bases and J 1 base, leaving 16 bases between the germline ends. CDR3 amino acids: CASRLRGSQSYEQYF. The CDR3 DNA sequence: TGCGCCAGCAGACTCCGCGGATCGCAATCCTACGAGCAGTACTTC.

This sequence joins TRBV12-3 or TRBV12-4 and TRBJ1-1, with TRBD1 matching over 12 bases. J lost 7 bases, V lost 4 bases, and 10 bases had no gene match. This CDR3 has 16 amino acids. This CDR3 reads CASSSRDRGHRYEAFF. CDR3 sequence (DNA): TGTGCCAGCAGTTCGAGGGACAGGGGGCATCGATATGAAGCTTTCTTT.

This clonotype was observed a few times. The chain is built from TRBV28 and TRBJ2-7; 9 bases match TRBD1. Germline V gene lookup returns CDR1 MDHEN and CDR2 SYDVKM. V was pared by 6 bases and J by 6 bases, with 6 bases of the junction left unmatched. CDR3 length: 13 residues. The CDR3 region is CASRNGQGTEQYF. CDR3 bases: TGTGCCAGCAGGAATGGACAGGGGACCGAGCAGTACTTC.

This clonotype was observed a handful of times. The J gene is TRBJ2-5, the V gene TRBV29-1; 7 positions match TRBD2. The junction had 4 bases not matched to a gene; V was cut back by 4 bases and J by 5 bases. Germline V gene lookup returns CDR1 SQVTM and CDR2 ANQGSEA. The CDR3 is 12 residues long. CDR3 DNA sequence: TGCAGCGTTGGACTGGGGGGGGAGACCCAGTACTTC. Its translation: CSVGLGGETQYF.

This clonotype was seen only a few times. This chain links TRBV5-1 with TRBJ1-1; D not resolved. Germline CDR1 and CDR2: SGHRS and YFSETQ. With 3 bases removed from V and 3 bases from J, the gap between germline ends came to 15 bases. The CDR3 has 15 amino acids. For the CDR3, the DNA is TGCGCCAGCAGCTCGGCCCCTGGATCCGACACTGAAGCTTTCTTT. It is translated as CASSSAPGSDTEAFF.

The rearrangement uses TRBV14 and TRBJ2-7, with D tentatively TRBD2 (6 bases). Looked up from germline, CDR1 is SGHDN and CDR2 is FVKESK. The CDR3 is 15 amino acids. V dropped 1 base and J dropped 2 bases, with 12 bases sitting between them. CDR3: CASSQGPGDTYEQYF. The CDR3 nucleotides are TGTGCCAGCAGCCAAGGTCCGGGAGACACCTACGAGCAGTACTTC.

V gene TRBV15 combines with J gene TRBJ2-3, with D perhaps TRBD2 (6 bases). Between the trimmed V and J ends, which lost 5 bases and 7 bases, there was a span of 16 bases. The CDR3 loop spans 14 amino acids. CDR1 is LNHNV, CDR2 YYDKDF, per germline (reference sequence). The CDR3 reads CATSDPTSSNTQYF. Written as DNA, the CDR3 is TGTGCCACCAGCGATCCTACTAGCTCGAATACGCAGTATTTT.

For the CDR3, the DNA is TGTGCCAGCAGGAGCCGGGACAGCACCGGGGAGCTGTTTTTT. This sequence encodes CASRSRDSTGELFF. The chain is built from TRBV2 and TRBJ2-2, with TRBD1 matching 7 bases. Germline CDR1 and CDR2: SNHLY and FYNNEI. The CDR3 is 14 amino acids. With V trimmed by 6 bases and J by 4 bases, 5 bases remained unmatched.

This clonotype was recorded many times. The chain couples TRBV5-1 to TRBJ2-1; 10 bases map to TRBD2. V shed 0 bases and J 6 bases; nucleotides not matched to a gene: 3. This CDR3 is 15 amino acids long. Germline V lookup: CDR1 SGHRS, CDR2 YFSETQ. The CDR3 DNA reads TGCGCCAGCAGCTTGGTCCTAGCGGGAGTCAATGAGCAGTTCTTC. Its protein is CASSLVLAGVNEQFF.

The table lists this clonotype with a few counts. The gene calls are TRBV18 and TRBJ2-3, with a tentative D call TRBD1 (5 bases). From germline, CDR1 is KGHSH and CDR2 LQKENI. V gave up 5 bases and J gave up 4 bases, with 13 bases separating them. CDR3 length: 14 residues. In DNA, the CDR3 is TGTGCCAGCTCAAGCACAGGATGGGCAGATACGCAGTATTTT. Amino acid sequence: CASSSTGWADTQYF.

V and J are TRBV4-1 and TRBJ2-5; D is perhaps TRBD2 (6 bases). Germline values: CDR1 MGHRA, CDR2 YSYEKL. With 2 bases removed from V and 5 bases from J, the gap between germline ends came to 9 bases. This CDR3 is 13 amino acids long. The CDR3: CASSQTGRETQYF. As DNA, the CDR3 is TGCGCCAGCAGCCAAACGGGGAGGGAGACCCAGTACTTC.

This clonotype was found a few times. This chain connects TRBV27 to TRBJ2-7; D might be TRBD1 (6 bases). V lost 8 bases and J lost 2, with 16 bases in between. Germline assignment: CDR1 MNHEY and CDR2 SMNVEV (reference sequence). The CDR3 has 14 residues. The CDR3, as DNA: TGTGCCAGCGCCAGGGGTTTGGTCGCCTACGAGCAGTACTTC. This gives the protein CASARGLVAYEQYF.